This is a list of T cell receptor beta chains from one sample in a study of T cell responses to AZD1222 COVID-19 vaccine. Data came from immunoSEQ multiplex PCR; TCRdb stores just in-frame clones and leaves some out. This table holds 84,000 or so clones, roughly nine tenths found once. The source was peripheral blood, collected on day 0 of AZD1222 vaccination. These TCRs come from an adult in good health. The CDR3 runs from the conserved cysteine through the conserved F or W. The D gene is left open where the match is weak. Clone sizes are given selectively: once, few, many, or a class where the clone is expanded.

CDR3 DNA,CDR3 protein,V gene,J gene,clone size,D gene
TGTGCCAGCAGTTACGTCAGGGCCACTGAAGCTTTCTTT,CASSYVRATEAFF,TRBV6-5,TRBJ1-1,NA,NA
TGCACCAGCAGCCAATTTAGGGACAGTAGAACCCTCTTC,CTSSQFRDSRTLF,TRBV1,TRBJ1-2,NA,NA
TGCGCCAGCAGCCGGCGGCCAGGGTCGATAGATACGCAGTATTTT,CASSRRPGSIDTQYF,TRBV5-1,TRBJ2-3,NA,NA
TGTGCCAGTAAAACAGCCTCTGGAAACACCATATATTTT,CASKTASGNTIYF,TRBV19,TRBJ1-3,NA,NA
TGTGCCAGCAGCTCAGGGAGTACGGGTGGCTACACCTTC,CASSSGSTGGYTF,TRBV28,TRBJ1-2,NA,NA
TGTGCCACCAGCAGAGGTACCGGGGAGCTGTTTTTT,CATSRGTGELFF,TRBV15,TRBJ2-2,NA,NA
TGTGCCAGCTCACCAGTGGAGCAGGCTCGCAATCAGCCCCAGCATTTT,CASSPVEQARNQPQHF,TRBV18,TRBJ1-5,NA,NA
TGTGCCAGCAGCCAAGTAGGGTATTATGGCTACACCTTC,CASSQVGYYGYTF,TRBV3-1/TRBV3-2,TRBJ1-2,NA,NA
TGTGCCAGCAGCACGAGACTAGCGGGAGTCTACGAGCAGTACTTC,CASSTRLAGVYEQYF,TRBV6-5,TRBJ2-7,NA,TRBD2
TGTGCCATCAGTGAAGGACAGGGGGCAGTAGGAGATACGCAGTATTTT,CAISEGQGAVGDTQYF,TRBV10-3,TRBJ2-3,NA,TRBD1
TGTGCCTTTCAGGGGGCGATGACTCTTGGAAACACCATATATTTT,CAFQGAMTLGNTIYF,TRBV30,TRBJ1-3,NA,TRBD1
TGTGCCAGCAGCTTAGAACTGACTCGAACCTCTGGAAACACCATATATTTT,CASSLELTRTSGNTIYF,TRBV7-8,TRBJ1-3,NA,NA
TGTGCCAGCAGGGGTCAGGGGGCATACACTGAAGCTTTCTTT,CASRGQGAYTEAFF,TRBV2,TRBJ1-1,NA,TRBD1
TGTGCCAGCAGGATGACAGGGTGGGGCACTGAAGCTTTCTTT,CASRMTGWGTEAFF,TRBV6-5,TRBJ1-1,once,TRBD1
TGTGCCAGCAGCAAAGACAGATATGGCTACACCTTC,CASSKDRYGYTF,TRBV6-5,TRBJ1-2,NA,NA
TGTGCCAGCAGTGAGGGCAGAGCCTCTAACTATGGCTACACCTTC,CASSEGRASNYGYTF,TRBV2,TRBJ1-2,NA,NA
TGCGCCAGCAATGACAGGGGGAACGAGCAGTACTTC,CASNDRGNEQYF,TRBV5-1,TRBJ2-7,few,TRBD1
TGTGCCAGAAGCTCAGTGGGGGACGAGCAGTACTTC,CARSSVGDEQYF,TRBV7-5,TRBJ2-7,NA,NA
TGCGCCAGCAGGCCCGGGACGAGCTCCTACAATGAGCAGTTCTTC,CASRPGTSSYNEQFF,TRBV5-1,TRBJ2-1,NA,NA
TGTGCCAGCTCACTCGGGACAGGTAGTGCACCCTCCGAGCAGTACTTC,CASSLGTGSAPSEQYF,TRBV18,TRBJ2-7,NA,TRBD1
TGTGCCAGCAGCTACGGGACTCTAGGGGAAGCTTTCTTT,CASSYGTLGEAFF,TRBV5-6,TRBJ1-1,NA,NA
TGCGCCAGCAGCTCTAGCGGAACTAACACCGGGGAGCTGTTTTTT,CASSSSGTNTGELFF,TRBV5-1,TRBJ2-2,NA,TRBD2
TGTGCCTGGAGTGTCGGGACAGGGGTTCGAGGCAATCAGCCCCAGCATTTT,CAWSVGTGVRGNQPQHF,TRBV30,TRBJ1-5,NA,TRBD1
TGCGCCAGCAGCTTAACCGGGACAGGTCCGTACGAGCAGTACTTC,CASSLTGTGPYEQYF,TRBV5-1,TRBJ2-7,few,TRBD1
TGTGCCTGGAGGGGGGGGTACTGGTCCTACAATGAGCAGTTCTTC,CAWRGGYWSYNEQFF,TRBV30,TRBJ2-1,NA,TRBD2
TGTGCCAGCAGCTTAGAAGTTAGGGACAGCCCGAGCTCCTATAATTCACCCCTCCACTTT,CASSLEVRDSPSSYNSPLHF,TRBV7-8,TRBJ1-6,NA,TRBD1
TGTGCCAGTAGTATCAGCGCTAGCGGGGGGGCTCCCTCCTACAATGAGCAGTTCTTC,CASSISASGGAPSYNEQFF,TRBV19,TRBJ2-1,NA,TRBD2
TGTGCCAGTAGGGGGCTAACCCTACGAGGCGGGGAGCTGTTTTTT,CASRGLTLRGGELFF,TRBV19,TRBJ2-2,NA,NA
TGTGCCTGGAGTCACAGGGGTTCTAGAGGCTACACCTTC,CAWSHRGSRGYTF,TRBV30,TRBJ1-2,few,TRBD1
TGTGCCAGCAGCTCGCACTACGAGCAGTACTTC,CASSSHYEQYF,TRBV5-8,TRBJ2-7,NA,NA
TGTGCCAGCAGTCCTCCGCCGGGACGCAGCCCCTATGGCTACACCTTC,CASSPPPGRSPYGYTF,TRBV27,TRBJ1-2,NA,NA
TGTGCCAGCAGCCAAGATCTAGCGGGAAACTCCTACGAGCAGTACTTC,CASSQDLAGNSYEQYF,TRBV4-2,TRBJ2-7,NA,TRBD2
TGTGCCAGCAGCGTGTCCGGGACAAGATATGGCTACACCTTC,CASSVSGTRYGYTF,TRBV5-6,TRBJ1-2,NA,NA
TGTGCCAGCAGCCAACCGCGACAGGGGGCGGTCGGGGAGCTGTTTTTT,CASSQPRQGAVGELFF,TRBV11-3,TRBJ2-2,once,TRBD1
TGTGCCACCAGCAAAAATACAGAACACAATGAGCAGTTCTTC,CATSKNTEHNEQFF,TRBV15,TRBJ2-1,NA,NA
TGTGCCAGTAGTATAGTAACGGGAGGAGGGGAAACTGAAGCTTTCTTT,CASSIVTGGGETEAFF,TRBV19,TRBJ1-1,few,NA